Sequencing of this T cell receptor (beta chain) was carried out in a study of OX40 agonist ivuxolimab in advanced cancers. This clone has just one count. The junction differs from germline at one of its ends, possibly a read error. TCRdb's copy holds only in-frame clones and misses some; the assay was immunoSEQ multiplex PCR. The sample shows 95,000 to 150,000 clones, just over 90% of them seen only once. This CDR3 region has 14 residues. Per the germline V gene, CDR1 is SGHAT and CDR2 is FQDESV (reference sequence). Patients had blood sampled at baseline and again on cycle 4 day 1 and cycle 7 day 1. This TCR was sampled from an adult with an advanced solid tumor such as melanoma, head and neck, liver or kidney cancer. Source: CD4+ or CD8+ T cells sorted from blood, taken in a trial of the OX40 agonist ivuxolimab. The V call is TRBV11-1, the J call TRBJ2-2; D perhaps matches TRBD2 (5 bases). CDR3 sequence: CASSVASGVGELFF. CDR3 in DNA: TGTGCCAGCAGCGTAGCATCCGGGGTCGGGGAGCTGTTTTTT.